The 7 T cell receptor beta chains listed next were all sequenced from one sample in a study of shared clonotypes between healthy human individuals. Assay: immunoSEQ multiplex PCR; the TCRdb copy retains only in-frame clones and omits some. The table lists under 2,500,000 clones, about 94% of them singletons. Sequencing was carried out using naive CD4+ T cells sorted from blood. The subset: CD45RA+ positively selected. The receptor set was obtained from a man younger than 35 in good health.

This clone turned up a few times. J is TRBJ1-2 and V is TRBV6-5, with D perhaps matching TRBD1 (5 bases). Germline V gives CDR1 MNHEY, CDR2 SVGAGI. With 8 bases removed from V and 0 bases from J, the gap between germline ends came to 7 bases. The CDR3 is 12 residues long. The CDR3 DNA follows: TGTGCCAGCCAGGGACCTAACTATGGCTACACCTTC. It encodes CASQGPNYGYTF.

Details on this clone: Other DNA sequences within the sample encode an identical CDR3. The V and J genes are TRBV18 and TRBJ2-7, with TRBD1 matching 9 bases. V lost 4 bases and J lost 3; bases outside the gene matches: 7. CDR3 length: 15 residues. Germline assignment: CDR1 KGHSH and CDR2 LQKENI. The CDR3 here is CASSHGQGYSYEQYF. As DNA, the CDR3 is TGTGCCAGCTCACACGGACAGGGGTACAGCTACGAGCAGTACTTC.

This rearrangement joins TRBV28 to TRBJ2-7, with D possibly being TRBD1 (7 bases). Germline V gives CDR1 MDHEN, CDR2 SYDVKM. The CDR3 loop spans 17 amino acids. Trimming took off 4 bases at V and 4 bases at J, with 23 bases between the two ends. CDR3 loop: CASSSRGGGTAPYEQYF. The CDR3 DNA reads TGTGCCAGCAGTTCTCGGGGCGGAGGGACAGCCCCTTACGAGCAGTACTTC.

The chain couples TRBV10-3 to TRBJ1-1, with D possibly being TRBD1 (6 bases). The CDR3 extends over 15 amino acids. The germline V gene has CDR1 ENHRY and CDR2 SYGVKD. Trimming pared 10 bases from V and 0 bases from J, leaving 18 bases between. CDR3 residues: CATQEGGLMNTEAFF. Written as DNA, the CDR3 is TGTGCCACCCAGGAAGGGGGGCTCATGAACACTGAAGCTTTCTTT.

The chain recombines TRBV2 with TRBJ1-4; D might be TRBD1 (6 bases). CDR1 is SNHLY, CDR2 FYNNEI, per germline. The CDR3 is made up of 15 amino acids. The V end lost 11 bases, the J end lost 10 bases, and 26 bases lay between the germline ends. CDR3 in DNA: TGTGCCTCAAATCCTTCCGGGGGCAAAGGTGGAAAACTGTTTTTT. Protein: CASNPSGGKGGKLFF.

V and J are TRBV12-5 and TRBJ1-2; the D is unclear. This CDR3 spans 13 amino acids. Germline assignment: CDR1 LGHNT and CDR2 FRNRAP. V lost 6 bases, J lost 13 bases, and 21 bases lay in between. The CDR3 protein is CASGQTRGGILTF. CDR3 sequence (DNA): TGTGCTAGTGGCCAAACGCGCGGCGGAATTCTCACCTTC.

The CDR3 coding sequence is TGTGCCAGCAGCCAAGAGGGGAATCAGCCCCAGCATTTT. Protein product: CASSQEGNQPQHF. The V and J genes are TRBV28 and TRBJ1-5; possibly TRBD1 for D (5 bases). The CDR3 is made up of 13 amino acids. Trimming removed 6 bases from V and 4 bases from J, with 10 bases in between. The germline gives CDR1 MDHEN, CDR2 SYDVKM. Using reference TRBV28 and TRBJ1-5 for the parts outside the CDR3, the full variable domain is DVKVTQSSRYLVKRTGEKVFLECVQDMDHENMFWYRQDPGLGLRLIYFSYDVKMKEKGDIPEGYSVSREKKERFSLILESASTNQTSMYLCASSQEGNQPQHFGDGTRLSIL.